The next 31 T cell receptor beta chains were all read from a single sample in a study of T cells expressing NK-cell markers. For each CDR3 protein, TCRdb gives one entry from its re-call of the 5' RACE reads, without DNA. This table lists hundreds of thousands of distinct CDR3 sequences. The sequencing sample was made of blood T cells: a sorted CD56 or NKG2C T cell subset, CD4+ or CD8+ T cells, or bulk PBMC T cells (not recorded which). The receptors were gathered from a woman between 18 and 69 years old in good health.

The chain recombines TRBV5-1 with TRBJ2-2; lacking DNA, the TRBD1 call made by TCRdb goes unchecked. The CDR3 consists of 16 residues. CDR1 is SGHRS and CDR2 is YFSETQ in the germline V gene. The chain's CDR3 is CASSPAGTGAGGELFF.

This chain connects TRBV6-5 to TRBJ2-3; the D call of TRBD2 rests on TCRdb alone, since no DNA is present to check it. The CDR3 runs to 15 residues. The V gene's germline CDR1 is MNHEY and CDR2 SVGAGI. The CDR3 reads CASSYRSGIRDTQYF.

V is TRBV6-1 and J is TRBJ1-1. Germline values: CDR1 MNHNS, CDR2 SASEGT. The CDR3 spans 15 residues. The CDR3 protein is CASVRPGLMNTEAFF.

The chain uses TRBV6-5 and TRBJ2-1; absent DNA, TCRdb's TRBD1 call cannot be checked. The CDR3 has 15 amino acids. Germline assignment: CDR1 MNHEY and CDR2 SVGAGI. CDR3: CASSYSKPTGNEQFF.

The chain has TRBV3-1 and TRBJ2-5; the D gene TCRdb calls, TRBD2, cannot be checked with no DNA. The CDR3 totals 15 residues. Germline V gene data show CDR1 as LGHDT and CDR2 as YNNKEL (reference sequence). The CDR3 loop is CASSQGQRAGETQYF.

The chain carries TRBV5-1 and TRBJ1-1. The CDR3 length is 15 residues. Germline V gives CDR1 SGHRS, CDR2 YFSETQ. The CDR3 sequence: CASSLAVAGPTEAFF.

This chain uses TRBV20-1 with TRBJ1-4; TCRdb reports TRBD1, a call that lacks DNA to check it against. Germline V gene sequence: CDR1 DFQATT, CDR2 SNEGSKA (reference sequence). The CDR3 sequence is 13 residues long. CDR3 amino acids: CSARGGTGEKLFF.

The chain links TRBV6-1 to TRBJ1-5; TCRdb reports TRBD1, a call that lacks DNA to check it against. Looked up from germline, CDR1 is MNHNS and CDR2 is SASEGT. This CDR3 is 14 amino acids long. CDR3: CASSRTGVYQPQHF.

V gene TRBV11-2 combines with J gene TRBJ2-5; TCRdb outputs TRBD2, but without DNA this stays unchecked. The germline V gene encodes CDR1 SGHAT and CDR2 FQNNGV. This CDR3 comprises 14 residues. CDR3 region: CASSPGTKQETQYF.

The chain is built from TRBV29-1 and TRBJ2-5. The CDR3 totals 14 residues. Germline V CDR1 and CDR2: SQVTM, ANQGSEA. The CDR3 sequence is CSVELDWTKKTQYF.

This chain uses TRBV7-2 with TRBJ1-1. The CDR3 runs 14 residues. CDR1 SGHTA and CDR2 FQGNSA come from the germline V gene. CDR3: CASSPEGWRTEAFF.

The chain is built from TRBV5-1 and TRBJ2-3; TCRdb's D gene call, TRBD2, goes unchecked for lack of DNA. The CDR3 is 15 amino acids. The germline V gene encodes CDR1 SGHRS and CDR2 YFSETQ. This chain's CDR3 is CASSGLAGLADTQYF.

The chain recombines TRBV20-1 with TRBJ2-7; TCRdb gives TRBD2 as the D gene, but with no DNA this cannot be confirmed. Germline V gene lookup returns CDR1 DFQATT and CDR2 SNEGSKA (reference sequence). The CDR3 runs 14 residues. The CDR3 spells CSARDRRGGYEQYF.

V usage is TRBV6-1 and J usage is TRBJ1-2. The CDR3 is 15 residues long. Germline-derived CDR1 and CDR2 are MNHNS and SASEGT. CDR3 in amino acids: CASSAPGTANYGYTF.

The rearrangement joins TRBV5-1 to TRBJ2-2; TCRdb outputs TRBD1, but without DNA this stays unchecked. The CDR3 is 13 residues long. The germline V gene encodes CDR1 SGHRS and CDR2 YFSETQ. CDR3 sequence reads: CASSFGGPGELFF.

The chain employs TRBV12-3 or TRBV12-4 and TRBJ2-5. CDR3 length equals 11 residues. The CDR3: CASSYKETQYF.

The chain links TRBV5-1 to TRBJ2-7. From germline, CDR1 is SGHRS and CDR2 YFSETQ. CDR3 length: 13 amino acids. CDR3 sequence reads: CASRSGGSYEQYF. The entire variable domain, with the rest obtained from reference TRBV5-1 and TRBJ2-7, is as follows: KAGVTQTPRYLIKTRGQQVTLSCSPISGHRSVSWYQQTPGQGLQFLFEYFSETQRNKGNFPGRFSGRQFSNSRSEMNVSTLELGDSALYLCASRSGGSYEQYFGPGTRLTVT.

The V call is TRBV12-3 or TRBV12-4, the J call TRBJ2-1; absent DNA, TCRdb's TRBD2 call cannot be checked. The CDR3 is made up of 16 amino acids. The CDR3 sequence is CASSPRASGFYNEQFF.

This chain connects TRBV20-1 to TRBJ1-1. Germline V lookup: CDR1 DFQATT, CDR2 SNEGSKA (reference sequence). The CDR3 sequence is 13 residues long. This CDR3 is CSASRVGNTEAFF.

CDR3 residues: CAWRGDNWDTEAFF. V gene TRBV30 combines with J gene TRBJ1-1; checking the TCRdb D call of TRBD1 is not possible without DNA. CDR3 length: 14 amino acids. The germline V gene has CDR1 GTSNPN and CDR2 SVGIG (reference sequence).

The chain couples TRBV19 to TRBJ1-1; TCRdb returns TRBD1, unconfirmable since there is no DNA. The CDR3 consists of 13 residues. Germline assignment: CDR1 LNHDA and CDR2 SQIVND (reference sequence). The CDR3 protein is CASSIYGGGEAFF.

The chain uses TRBV6-5 and TRBJ2-7; there is no DNA to check the TCRdb D call of TRBD2. The CDR3 covers 16 residues. CDR1 and CDR2 from the germline V gene are MNHEY and SVGAGI. The CDR3 loop reads CASSYRGVAVIYEQYF.

J is TRBJ2-7 and V is TRBV3-1; without DNA, the TCRdb call of TRBD1 cannot be checked. CDR3 length equals 15 residues. CDR1 is LGHDT and CDR2 is YNNKEL in the germline V gene (reference sequence). CDR3 region: CASSQRGQGTYEQYF.

The V gene is TRBV28, the J gene TRBJ1-1. The CDR3 is 13 amino acids. Germline V gene data show CDR1 as MDHEN and CDR2 as SYDVKM. CDR3 amino acids: CASRPRANTEAFF.

The chain combines TRBV5-1 with TRBJ2-5. Germline V gene lookup returns CDR1 SGHRS and CDR2 YFSETQ. This CDR3 region has 15 residues. Here the CDR3 reads CASSLILQTQETQYF.

The V gene is TRBV18, the J gene TRBJ2-1; the TCRdb D gene call, TRBD2, has no DNA to confirm it. The CDR3 has 14 amino acids. CDR1 is KGHSH, CDR2 LQKENI, per germline. The CDR3 here is CASSPKGLYNEQFF.

The gene calls are TRBV20-1 and TRBJ1-4; the D call from TCRdb, TRBD1, cannot be confirmed without DNA. The CDR3 extends over 16 amino acids. Germline CDR1 reads DFQATT; CDR2 reads SNEGSKA (reference sequence). CDR3: CSARDLAGGANEKLFF.

This chain uses TRBV6-2 or TRBV6-3 with TRBJ2-3; TCRdb's D call, TRBD2, is unchecked because there is no DNA. The germline V gene encodes CDR1 MNHEY and CDR2 SVGEGT. The CDR3 has 16 residues. The CDR3 here is CASRNPRASGSDTQYF.

This rearrangement joins TRBV18 to TRBJ1-1. Germline values: CDR1 KGHSH, CDR2 LQKENI. The CDR3 consists of 14 residues. The CDR3 loop is CASSPQGMSTEAFF. The full variable domain, its missing parts supplied by reference TRBV18 and TRBJ1-1, is NAGVMQNPRHLVRRRGQEARLRCSPMKGHSHVYWYRQLPEEGLKFMVYLQKENIIDESGMPKERFSAEFPKEGPSILRIQQVVRGDSAAYFCASSPQGMSTEAFFGQGTRLTVV.

The chain recombines TRBV12-3 or TRBV12-4 with TRBJ2-1; TCRdb names TRBD1, which stays unverified in the absence of DNA. The CDR3 is made up of 13 amino acids. The chain's CDR3 is CASSLFWGHEQFF.

The chain links TRBV7-8 to TRBJ1-1; TCRdb picks TRBD1, but there is no DNA to check that call. CDR3 size: 18 residues. CDR1 and CDR2 from the germline V gene are SGHVS and FQNEAQ. The CDR3 sequence is CASSQRGQGQRVRTEAFF.